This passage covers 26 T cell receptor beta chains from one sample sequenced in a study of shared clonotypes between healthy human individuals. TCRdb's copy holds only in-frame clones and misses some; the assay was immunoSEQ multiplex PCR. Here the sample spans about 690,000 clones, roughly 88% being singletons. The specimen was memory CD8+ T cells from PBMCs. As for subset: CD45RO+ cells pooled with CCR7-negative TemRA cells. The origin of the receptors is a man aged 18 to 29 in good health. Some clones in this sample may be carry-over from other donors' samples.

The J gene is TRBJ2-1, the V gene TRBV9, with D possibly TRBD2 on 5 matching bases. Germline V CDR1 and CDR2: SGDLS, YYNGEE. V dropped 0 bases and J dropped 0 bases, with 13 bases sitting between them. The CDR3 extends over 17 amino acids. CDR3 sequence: CASSVGLSGRSYNEQFF. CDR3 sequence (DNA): TGTGCCAGCAGCGTAGGTCTCAGCGGACGCTCCTACAATGAGCAGTTCTTC. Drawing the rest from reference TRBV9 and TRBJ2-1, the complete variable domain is DSGVTQTPKHLITATGQRVTLRCSPRSGDLSVYWYQQSLDQGLQFLIQYYNGEERAKGNILERFSAQQFPDLHSELNLSSLELGDSALYFCASSVGLSGRSYNEQFFGPGTRLTVL.

The DNA for the CDR3 is TGTGCCAGCAGTTCTACACGGGAGTACAATGAGCAGTTCTTC. Protein product: CASSSTREYNEQFF. The chain combines TRBV7-9 with TRBJ2-1; TRBD2 is a possible D gene (6 bases). V was clipped by 6 bases and J by 4 bases, with 13 bases between them. Germline V gives CDR1 SEHNR, CDR2 FQNEAQ (reference sequence). This CDR3 region has 14 residues.

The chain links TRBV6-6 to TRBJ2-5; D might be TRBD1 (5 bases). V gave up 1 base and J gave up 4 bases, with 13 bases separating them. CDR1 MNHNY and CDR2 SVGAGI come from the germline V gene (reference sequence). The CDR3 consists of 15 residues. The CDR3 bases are TGTGCCAGCAGTTACTTAGGGGCCGGTGGAGAGACCCAGTACTTC. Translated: CASSYLGAGGETQYF.

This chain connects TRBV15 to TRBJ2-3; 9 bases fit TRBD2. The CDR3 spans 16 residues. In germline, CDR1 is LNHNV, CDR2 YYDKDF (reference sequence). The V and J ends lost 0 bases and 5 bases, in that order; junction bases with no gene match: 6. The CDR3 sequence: CATSRENAGGRDTQYF. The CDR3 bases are TGTGCCACCAGCAGAGAAAACGCGGGAGGGCGAGATACGCAGTATTTT. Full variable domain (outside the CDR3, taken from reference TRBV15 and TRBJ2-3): DAMVIQNPRYQVTQFGKPVTLSCSQTLNHNVMYWYQQKSSQAPKLLFHYYDKDFNNEADTPDNFQSRRPNTSFCFLDIRSPGLGDTAMYLCATSRENAGGRDTQYFGPGTRLTVL.

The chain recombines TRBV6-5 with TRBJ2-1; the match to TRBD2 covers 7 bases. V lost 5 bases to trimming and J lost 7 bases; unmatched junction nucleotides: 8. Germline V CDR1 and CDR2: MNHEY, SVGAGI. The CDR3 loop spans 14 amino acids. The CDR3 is CASSPGTTANEQFF. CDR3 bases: TGTGCCAGCAGTCCCGGGACTACAGCGAATGAGCAGTTCTTC.

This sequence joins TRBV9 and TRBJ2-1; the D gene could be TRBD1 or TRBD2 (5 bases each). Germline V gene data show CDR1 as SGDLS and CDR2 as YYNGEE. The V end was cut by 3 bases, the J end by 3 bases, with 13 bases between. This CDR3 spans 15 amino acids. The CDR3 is CASSGTGRVYNEQFF. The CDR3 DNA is TGTGCCAGCAGCGGGACGGGGCGAGTCTACAATGAGCAGTTCTTC.

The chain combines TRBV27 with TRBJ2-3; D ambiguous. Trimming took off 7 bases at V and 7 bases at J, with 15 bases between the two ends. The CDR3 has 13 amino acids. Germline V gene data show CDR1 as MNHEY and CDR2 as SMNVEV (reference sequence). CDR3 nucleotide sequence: TGTGCCAGCAAGACGGGCCTGGCAAATACGCAGTATTTT. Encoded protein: CASKTGLANTQYF.

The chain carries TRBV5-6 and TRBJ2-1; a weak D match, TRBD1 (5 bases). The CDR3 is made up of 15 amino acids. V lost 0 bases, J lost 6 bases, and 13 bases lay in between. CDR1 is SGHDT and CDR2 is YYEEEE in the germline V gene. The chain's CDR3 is CASSLGQGIPNEQFF. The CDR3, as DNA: TGTGCCAGCAGCTTGGGGCAGGGAATACCCAATGAGCAGTTCTTC.

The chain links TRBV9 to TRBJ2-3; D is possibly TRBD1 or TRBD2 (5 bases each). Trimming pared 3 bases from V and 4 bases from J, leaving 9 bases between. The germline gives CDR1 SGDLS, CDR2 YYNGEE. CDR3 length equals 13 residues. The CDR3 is CASSARDPDTQYF. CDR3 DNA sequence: TGTGCCAGCAGCGCCAGGGACCCAGATACGCAGTATTTT.

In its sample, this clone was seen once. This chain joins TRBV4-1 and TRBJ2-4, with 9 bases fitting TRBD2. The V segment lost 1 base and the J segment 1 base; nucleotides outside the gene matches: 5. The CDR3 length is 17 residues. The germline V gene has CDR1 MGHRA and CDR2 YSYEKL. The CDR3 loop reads CASSQGRAGGAKNIQYF. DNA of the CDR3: TGCGCCAGCAGCCAAGGTAGGGCGGGAGGGGCCAAAAACATTCAGTACTTC.

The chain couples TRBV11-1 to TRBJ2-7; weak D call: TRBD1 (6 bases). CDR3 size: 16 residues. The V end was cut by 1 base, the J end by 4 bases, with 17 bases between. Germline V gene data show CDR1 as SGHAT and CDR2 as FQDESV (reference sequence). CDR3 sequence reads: CASSLGMGAADYEQYF. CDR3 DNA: TGTGCCAGCAGCTTAGGGATGGGGGCTGCGGATTACGAGCAGTACTTC. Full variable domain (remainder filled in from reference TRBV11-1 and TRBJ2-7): EAEVAQSPRYKITEKSQAVAFWCDPISGHATLYWYRQILGQGPELLVQFQDESVVDDSQLPKDRFSAERLKGVDSTLKIQPAELGDSAMYLCASSLGMGAADYEQYFGPGTRLTVT.

In nucleotides, the CDR3 is TGCAGCGCGAGAACAGGAATATATGGCTACACCTTC. Protein product: CSARTGIYGYTF. The genes are TRBV29-1 and TRBJ1-2, with D possibly matching TRBD1 (5 bases). There are 12 residues in the CDR3. Looked up from germline, CDR1 is SQVTM and CDR2 is ANQGSEA. Trimming took 7 bases from V and 5 from J, leaving 14 bases between them.

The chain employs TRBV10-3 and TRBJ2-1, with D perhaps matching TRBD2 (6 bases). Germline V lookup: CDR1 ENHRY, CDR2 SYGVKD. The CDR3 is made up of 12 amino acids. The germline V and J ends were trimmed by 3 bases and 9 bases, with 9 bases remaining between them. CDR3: CAISENGGEQFF. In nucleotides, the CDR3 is TGTGCCATCAGTGAAAACGGGGGTGAGCAGTTCTTC.

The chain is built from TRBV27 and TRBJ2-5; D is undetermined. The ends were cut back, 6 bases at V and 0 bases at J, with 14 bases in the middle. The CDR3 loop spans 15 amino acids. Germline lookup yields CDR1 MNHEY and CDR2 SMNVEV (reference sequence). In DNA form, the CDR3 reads TGTGCCAGCAGCCTAACGGCGGCCTACCAAGAGACCCAGTACTTC. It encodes CASSLTAAYQETQYF.

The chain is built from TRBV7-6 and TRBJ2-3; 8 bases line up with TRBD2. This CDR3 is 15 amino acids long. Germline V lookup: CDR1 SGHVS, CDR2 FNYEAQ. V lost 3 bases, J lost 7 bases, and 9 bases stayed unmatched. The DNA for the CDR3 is TGTGCCAGCAGCTTGAGCGGGAGAGTGATATATACGCAGTATTTT. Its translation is CASSLSGRVIYTQYF.

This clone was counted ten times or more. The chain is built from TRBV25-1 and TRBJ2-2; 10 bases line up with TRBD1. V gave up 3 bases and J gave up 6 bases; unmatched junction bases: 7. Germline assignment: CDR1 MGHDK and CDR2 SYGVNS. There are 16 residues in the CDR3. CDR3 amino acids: CASSETGTGAPGELFF. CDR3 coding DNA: TGTGCCAGCAGTGAGACCGGGACAGGGGCTCCCGGGGAGCTGTTTTTT.

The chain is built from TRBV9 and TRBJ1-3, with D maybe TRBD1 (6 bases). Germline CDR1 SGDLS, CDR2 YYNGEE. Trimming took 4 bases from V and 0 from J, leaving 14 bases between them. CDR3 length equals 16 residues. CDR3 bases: TGTGCCAGCAGCCCACCCGGGACAATCTCTGGAAACACCATATATTTT. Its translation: CASSPPGTISGNTIYF.

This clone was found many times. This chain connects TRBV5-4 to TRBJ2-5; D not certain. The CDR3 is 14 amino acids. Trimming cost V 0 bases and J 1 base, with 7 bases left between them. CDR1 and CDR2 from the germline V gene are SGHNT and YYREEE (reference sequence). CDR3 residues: CASSLDRSQETQYF. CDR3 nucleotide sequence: TGTGCCAGCAGCTTGGACCGAAGCCAAGAGACCCAGTACTTC.

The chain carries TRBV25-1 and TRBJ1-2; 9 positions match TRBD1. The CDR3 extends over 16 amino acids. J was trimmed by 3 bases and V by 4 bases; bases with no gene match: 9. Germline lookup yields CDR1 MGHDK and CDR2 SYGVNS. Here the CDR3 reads CASSGPGQGGDYGYTF. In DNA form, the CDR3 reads TGTGCCAGCAGTGGACCGGGACAGGGAGGGGACTATGGCTACACCTTC.

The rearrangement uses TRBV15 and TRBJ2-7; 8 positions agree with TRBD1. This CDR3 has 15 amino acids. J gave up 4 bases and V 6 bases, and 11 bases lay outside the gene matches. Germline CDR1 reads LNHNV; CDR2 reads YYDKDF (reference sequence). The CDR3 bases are TGTGCCACCAGGCAACAGGGGGATAAGTGGTACGAGCAGTACTTC. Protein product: CATRQQGDKWYEQYF.

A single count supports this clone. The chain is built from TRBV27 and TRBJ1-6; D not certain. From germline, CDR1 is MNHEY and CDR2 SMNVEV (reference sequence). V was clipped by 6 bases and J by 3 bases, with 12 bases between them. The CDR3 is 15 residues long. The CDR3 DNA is TGTGCCAGCAGCTTCGGGTATGGCTATAATTCACCCCTCCACTTT. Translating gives CASSFGYGYNSPLHF.

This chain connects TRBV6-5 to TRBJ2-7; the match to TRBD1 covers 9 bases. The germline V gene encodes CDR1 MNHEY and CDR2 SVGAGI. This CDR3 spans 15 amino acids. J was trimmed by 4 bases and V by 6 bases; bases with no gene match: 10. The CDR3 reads CASSRQGVYRYEQYF. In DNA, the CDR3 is TGTGCCAGCAGCCGACAGGGGGTTTATAGGTACGAGCAGTACTTC.

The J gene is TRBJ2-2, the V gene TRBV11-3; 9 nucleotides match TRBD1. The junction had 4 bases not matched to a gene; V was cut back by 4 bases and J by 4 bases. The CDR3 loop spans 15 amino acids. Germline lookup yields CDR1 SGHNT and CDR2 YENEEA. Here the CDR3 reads CASSWTGEATGELFF. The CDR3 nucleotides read TGTGCCAGCAGCTGGACAGGGGAGGCCACCGGGGAGCTGTTTTTT.

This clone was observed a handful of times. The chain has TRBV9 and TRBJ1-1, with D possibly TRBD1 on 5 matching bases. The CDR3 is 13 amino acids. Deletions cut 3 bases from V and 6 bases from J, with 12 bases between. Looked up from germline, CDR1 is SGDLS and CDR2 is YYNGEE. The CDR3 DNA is TGTGCCAGCAGCGGTAAGGGGTCTTCTGAAGCTTTCTTT. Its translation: CASSGKGSSEAFF.

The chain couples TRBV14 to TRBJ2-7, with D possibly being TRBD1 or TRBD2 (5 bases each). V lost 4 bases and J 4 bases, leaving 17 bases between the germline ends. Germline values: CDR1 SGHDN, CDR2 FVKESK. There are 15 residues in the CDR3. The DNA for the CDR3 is TGTGCCAGCAGCCGTACGGTGGGGCTAGCTTACGAGCAGTACTTC. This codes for CASSRTVGLAYEQYF.

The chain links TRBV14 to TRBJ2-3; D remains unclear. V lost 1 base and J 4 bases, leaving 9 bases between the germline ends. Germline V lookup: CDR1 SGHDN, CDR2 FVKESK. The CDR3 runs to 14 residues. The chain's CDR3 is CASSQAEVSDTQYF. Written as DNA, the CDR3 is TGTGCCAGCAGCCAAGCAGAAGTGTCAGATACGCAGTATTTT.